The present TCR beta chain was sequenced within a study of cytomegalovirus exposure and HLA in healthy donors. As for this clone: What it binds is unknown.

Study observations and caveats: The majority of TCR sequences were rare, yet some public TCRs appeared in many donors. Listed as cytomegalovirus-associated were 150 to 200 TCR beta chains.

The V gene end was trimmed by 3 bases and the J gene end by 4 bases; junction bases not matched to a gene: 3. This CDR3 comprises 15 residues. Per germline, CDR1 MDHEN and CDR2 SYDVKM. Produced via immunoSEQ multiplex PCR; TCRdb's table is partial and in-frame only. The sample comprises 150,000 to 200,000 clones, less than 85% of which are singletons, and about a sixth rests with the top ten. What was sequenced was PBMCs. This sequence originates from a man aged 18-30 years in good health and CMV-seropositive. The chain couples TRBV28 to TRBJ2-2; TRBD1 matches at 9 bases. The CDR3 loop reads CASSFRTGVTGELFF. In DNA form, the CDR3 reads TGTGCCAGCAGTTTTAGGACAGGGGTCACCGGGGAGCTGTTTTTT.